The clone carrying this T cell receptor (beta chain) was found once. No antigen is known for it. CDR1 is MNHNS, CDR2 SASEGT, per germline. V lost 2 bases and J 5 bases, leaving 7 bases between the germline ends. The CDR3 length is 13 residues. This sample stems from a study of STAT5B mutations in CD4+ large granular lymphocyte leukemia. Whole-study results and caveats: Main leukemic clonotypes were patient-specific, but about 26% appeared at low frequency elsewhere.

This table comes from immunoSEQ multiplex PCR, and its TCRdb copy is limited to in-frame clones, with some not included. The sample has 30,000 to 40,000 clones, approximately 90% seen once. The source is a human donor in good health. The chain links TRBV6-1 to TRBJ1-3; no clear D. Sequenced: CD4+ T cells from blood buffy coats. The CDR3 nucleotides read TGTGCCAGCAGTGAATCCCCCAGAAACACCATATATTTT. Translation gives CASSESPRNTIYF.